The clone carrying this T cell receptor beta chain has a single count. These data come from a study of cytomegalovirus exposure and HLA in healthy donors. The primer mix had 60 Vbeta and 13 Jbeta primers. TCRdb's table, derived via immunoSEQ multiplex PCR, lists solely in-frame clones and lacks some. The sample has about 130,000 clones; approximately 79% are singletons. Trimming cost V 7 bases and J 7 bases; bases outside gene matches: 12. The germline gives CDR1 SQVTM, CDR2 ANQGSEA. The length of the CDR3 is 14 residues. Input material: PBMCs. The origin of this receptor is a man younger than 30 in good health and CMV-seropositive. V is TRBV29-1 and J is TRBJ2-5; TRBD1 agrees at 10 bases. CDR3 loop: CSARRDRGFGTQYF. CDR3 in DNA: TGCAGCGCACGTCGGGACAGGGGATTTGGGACCCAGTACTTC.